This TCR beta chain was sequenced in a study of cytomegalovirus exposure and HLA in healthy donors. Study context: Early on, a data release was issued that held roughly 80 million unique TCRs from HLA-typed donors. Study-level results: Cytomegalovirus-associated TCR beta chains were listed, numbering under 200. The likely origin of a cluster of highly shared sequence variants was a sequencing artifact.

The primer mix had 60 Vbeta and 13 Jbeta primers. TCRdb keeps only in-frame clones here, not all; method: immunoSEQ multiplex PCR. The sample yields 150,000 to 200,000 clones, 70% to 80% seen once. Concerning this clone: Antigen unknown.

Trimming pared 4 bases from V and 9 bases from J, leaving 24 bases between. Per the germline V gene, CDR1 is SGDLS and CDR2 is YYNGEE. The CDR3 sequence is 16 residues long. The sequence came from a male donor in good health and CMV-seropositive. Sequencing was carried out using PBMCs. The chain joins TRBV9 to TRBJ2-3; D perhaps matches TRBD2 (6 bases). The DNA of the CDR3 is TGTGCCAGCAGCCCTAGAGGAACGGGAGATCCCTTGACGCAGTATTTT. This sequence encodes CASSPRGTGDPLTQYF.